The 25 T cell receptor beta chains listed next were all sequenced from one sample in a study of shared clonotypes between healthy human individuals. The method was immunoSEQ multiplex PCR; TCRdb's version includes in-frame clones alone and lacks a portion of them. The profile shows 2,100,000 or so clones, about 94% of them singletons. Sample: naive CD4+ T cells sorted from blood. Subset in this sample: CD45RA+ positively selected. The receptors originated from a man between 18 and 29 years old in good health.

V usage is TRBV12-1 and J usage is TRBJ2-1. TRBV12-1 is marked as a pseudogene. This CDR3 contains 11 residues. The CDR3 reads CASSLGNEQFF. The DNA of the CDR3 is TGTGCCAGCAGCCTTGGCAATGAGCAGTTCTTC.

The V call is TRBV6-6, the J call TRBJ1-2; D is undetermined. V was shortened by 8 bases and J by 7 bases, with 14 bases between the two germline ends. The CDR3 sequence is 12 residues long. The germline gives CDR1 MNHNY, CDR2 SVGAGI (reference sequence). In nucleotides, the CDR3 is TGTGCCAGCCAAGAAGGAACCCGTGGCTACACCTTC. Its protein is CASQEGTRGYTF.

The V call is TRBV5-1, the J call TRBJ2-3, with 7 bases that match TRBD2. V shed 2 bases, J shed 0 bases, and the junction held 3 bases outside the gene matches. This CDR3 has 15 residues. Germline V gene lookup returns CDR1 SGHRS and CDR2 YFSETQ. The CDR3 spells CASSFAGVSTDTQYF. The CDR3 DNA is TGCGCCAGCAGCTTCGCGGGAGTTAGCACAGATACGCAGTATTTT.

The chain joins TRBV28 to TRBJ1-4, with 7 bases matching TRBD1. Looked up from germline, CDR1 is MDHEN and CDR2 is SYDVKM. V shed 2 bases, J shed 7 bases, and the junction held 10 bases outside the gene matches. This CDR3 spans 16 amino acids. Here the CDR3 DNA reads TGTGCCAGCAGTTTACCAACAGGGGACCGTAGTGAAAAACTGTTTTTT. Translating gives CASSLPTGDRSEKLFF.

The gene calls are TRBV28 and TRBJ1-5, with no clear D. Per germline, CDR1 MDHEN and CDR2 SYDVKM. The CDR3 is 14 residues long. Trimming pared 5 bases from V and 0 bases from J, leaving 8 bases between. CDR3 region: CASSIAYSNQPQHF. CDR3 coding DNA: TGTGCCAGCAGTATCGCCTATAGCAATCAGCCCCAGCATTTT. The full variable domain, with the rest looked up from reference TRBV28 and TRBJ1-5, is DVKVTQSSRYLVKRTGEKVFLECVQDMDHENMFWYRQDPGLGLRLIYFSYDVKMKEKGDIPEGYSVSREKKERFSLILESASTNQTSMYLCASSIAYSNQPQHFGDGTRLSIL.

To note about this clone: Different DNA sequences within this sample yield the same CDR3. The genes are TRBV5-1 and TRBJ2-7; D perhaps matches TRBD1 (5 bases). This CDR3 region has 15 residues. Looked up from germline, CDR1 is SGHRS and CDR2 is YFSETQ. The V end was cut by 0 bases, the J end by 2 bases, with 12 bases between. The CDR3 region has the DNA TGCGCCAGCAGCTTGGGGCAGGGAAACGCCTACGAGCAGTACTTC. Encoded protein: CASSLGQGNAYEQYF.

This clone was seen once. The chain links TRBV10-3 to TRBJ2-2, with TRBD2 matching 8 bases. Germline trimming cut 0 bases from V and 4 bases from J; bases unmatched to any gene: 4. The V gene's germline CDR1 is ENHRY and CDR2 SYGVKD. CDR3 length: 16 amino acids. The CDR3 is CAISESSGGGTGELFF. In DNA form, the CDR3 reads TGTGCCATCAGTGAGTCAAGCGGGGGAGGCACCGGGGAGCTGTTTTTT.

The chain recombines TRBV7-6 with TRBJ2-2; 12 nucleotides line up with TRBD2. Germline values: CDR1 SGHVS, CDR2 FNYEAQ. The CDR3 totals 16 residues. With V trimmed by 5 bases and J by 4 bases, 5 bases remained unmatched. The CDR3 here is CASSVRTSGTTGELFF. Here the CDR3 DNA reads TGTGCCAGCAGCGTGAGGACTAGCGGGACCACCGGGGAGCTGTTTTTT.

This chain uses TRBV4-3 with TRBJ2-6; 7 bases agree with TRBD1. Trimming at V came to 3 bases and at J to 0 bases, leaving 11 bases not matched to a gene. Germline V CDR1 and CDR2: LGHNA, YSLEER. The CDR3 consists of 19 residues. CDR3 amino acids: CASSQEPKGAGSGANVLTF. The CDR3 region has the DNA TGCGCCAGCAGCCAGGAACCGAAGGGGGCCGGCTCTGGGGCCAACGTCCTGACTTTC.

This clone is a singleton in its sample. V is TRBV6-5 and J is TRBJ1-6; 9 bases are shared with TRBD1. CDR3 length: 14 amino acids. Germline V gene data show CDR1 as MNHEY and CDR2 as SVGAGI. The V and J ends lost 6 bases and 10 bases, in that order; junction bases with no gene match: 7. The CDR3 sequence: CASSDGQGRSPLHF. CDR3 bases: TGTGCCAGCAGCGATGGACAGGGGCGGTCACCCCTCCACTTT.

The chain couples TRBV6-5 to TRBJ1-4, with TRBD1 as a possible D gene (5 bases). Germline CDR1 is MNHEY and CDR2 is SVGAGI. Between the trimmed V and J ends, which lost 0 bases and 8 bases, there was a span of 13 bases. This CDR3 is 15 amino acids long. In nucleotides, the CDR3 is TGTGCCAGCAGTTACTCGCAGGGAGGGGAAGAAAAACTGTTTTTT. It yields the protein CASSYSQGGEEKLFF.

This rearrangement joins TRBV10-1 to TRBJ2-5; the D is unclear. CDR1 WNHNN and CDR2 SYGVQD come from the germline V gene (reference sequence). V lost 10 bases to trimming and J lost 1 base, with 16 bases between them. CDR3 size: 14 residues. CDR3 protein: CATHPWWGQETQYF. As DNA, the CDR3 is TGCGCCACACACCCATGGTGGGGCCAAGAGACCCAGTACTTC.

This clone has a single count. This chain joins TRBV7-6 and TRBJ2-2; TRBD2 might be the D (6 bases). CDR3 length: 15 amino acids. Germline loops: CDR1 SGHVS, CDR2 FNYEAQ. V was clipped by 3 bases and J by 1 base, with 9 bases between them. Here the CDR3 reads CASSFRDLNTGELFF. The CDR3 DNA reads as TGTGCCAGCAGCTTTAGGGACTTGAACACCGGGGAGCTGTTTTTT.

In the case of this clone: Other DNA sequences of this sample code for an identical CDR3. This rearrangement joins TRBV2 to TRBJ2-2; 8 nucleotides line up with TRBD2. CDR1 is SNHLY and CDR2 is FYNNEI in the germline V gene. The CDR3 is made up of 13 amino acids. V shed 6 bases, J shed 3 bases, and the junction held 0 bases outside the gene matches. The CDR3 region is CASRREDTGELFF. CDR3 DNA sequence: TGTGCCAGCAGGCGGGAGGACACCGGGGAGCTGTTTTTT.

CDR3 sequence: CASSQDRPGAKNSPLHF. CDR3 in DNA: TGCGCCAGCAGCCAAGATCGTCCAGGGGCAAAGAATTCACCCCTCCACTTT. This rearrangement joins TRBV4-1 to TRBJ1-6, with a weak D call TRBD1 (6 bases). Trimming took 0 bases from V and 7 from J, leaving 16 bases between them. The V gene's germline CDR1 is MGHRA and CDR2 YSYEKL. The CDR3 loop spans 17 amino acids.

The V and J genes are TRBV4-1 and TRBJ1-5, with a possible D match to TRBD1 (5 bases). Germline CDR1 reads MGHRA; CDR2 reads YSYEKL. Trimming cost V 1 base and J 8 bases, with 9 bases left between them. The CDR3 extends over 13 amino acids. CDR3 bases: TGCGCCAGCAGCCAAGTCGGGGGGGAGCCCCAGCATTTT. Its protein is CASSQVGGEPQHF.

The count of this clone is one. This chain uses TRBV7-9 with TRBJ2-1; D ambiguous. V was pared by 1 base and J by 6 bases, with 13 bases between. Per the germline V gene, CDR1 is SEHNR and CDR2 is FQNEAQ (reference sequence). This CDR3 is built from 15 residues. Here the CDR3 reads CASSLGGISINEQFF. In nucleotides, the CDR3 is TGTGCCAGCAGCTTAGGAGGAATCAGCATCAATGAGCAGTTCTTC.

For the CDR3, the DNA is TGTGCTAGTGGTTGGGGCATTAGCTCTGGAAACACCATATATTTT. It specifies CASGWGISSGNTIYF. V gene TRBV12-5 combines with J gene TRBJ1-3; TRBD1 might be the D (5 bases). The germline V and J ends were trimmed by 4 bases and 0 bases, with 10 bases remaining between them. The germline V gene has CDR1 LGHNT and CDR2 FRNRAP. This CDR3 comprises 15 residues.

J is TRBJ2-3 and V is TRBV4-1; 8 bases agree with TRBD2. V was pared by 2 bases and J by 5 bases, with 9 bases of the junction left unmatched. Germline V lookup: CDR1 MGHRA, CDR2 YSYEKL. CDR3 length equals 16 residues. The CDR3 DNA is TGCGCCAGCAGCCAAAGTCTAGCGGGTGGGTTAGATACGCAGTATTTT. Protein: CASSQSLAGGLDTQYF.

The chain has TRBV6-5 and TRBJ1-4, with a tentative D call TRBD1 (5 bases). The germline V and J ends were trimmed by 5 bases and 4 bases, with 11 bases remaining between them. The length of the CDR3 is 14 residues. Germline CDR1 reads MNHEY; CDR2 reads SVGAGI. CDR3 amino acids: CASSAGTLNEKLFF. As DNA, the CDR3 is TGTGCCAGCAGTGCCGGGACCCTTAATGAAAAACTGTTTTTT.

The V and J genes are TRBV6-6 and TRBJ2-1; D gene uncertain. CDR1 and CDR2 from the germline V gene are MNHNY and SVGAGI (reference sequence). Trimming took off 6 bases at V and 6 bases at J, with 18 bases between the two ends. This CDR3 region has 15 residues. Here the CDR3 reads CASRPDSSFGNEQFF. The CDR3 bases are TGTGCCAGCAGACCAGACTCCTCTTTCGGCAATGAGCAGTTCTTC.

J is TRBJ2-7 and V is TRBV18, with 9 bases that match TRBD1. Germline lookup yields CDR1 KGHSH and CDR2 LQKENI. The CDR3 contains 15 residues. The ends lost 5 bases at V and 2 bases at J; junction bases unmatched: 7. CDR3 region: CASSLTGTGPYEQYF. CDR3 DNA sequence: TGTGCCAGCTCATTAACCGGGACAGGGCCCTACGAGCAGTACTTC.

The chain recombines TRBV5-6 with TRBJ1-1; TRBD1 aligns across 8 bases. The ends lost 3 bases at V and 0 bases at J; junction bases unmatched: 1. The CDR3 loop spans 14 amino acids. Germline V gives CDR1 SGHDT, CDR2 YYEEEE. The CDR3 DNA follows: TGTGCCAGCAGCTCGGGACAGGTGAACACTGAAGCTTTCTTT. It yields the protein CASSSGQVNTEAFF.

V usage is TRBV6-1 and J usage is TRBJ2-3; TRBD2 matches 8 bases. The CDR3 spans 14 residues. J lost 4 bases, V lost 6 bases, and 6 bases had no gene match. Germline CDR1 MNHNS, CDR2 SASEGT. CDR3 nucleotides: TGTGCCAGCAGGGAGGGACTAGTCTCAGATACGCAGTATTTT. Its protein is CASREGLVSDTQYF.

The chain carries TRBV5-1 and TRBJ1-1; TRBD1 matches 10 bases. This CDR3 comprises 13 residues. V gave up 4 bases and J gave up 5 bases; unmatched junction bases: 2. Germline-derived CDR1 and CDR2 are SGHRS and YFSETQ. CDR3 in DNA: TGCGCCAGCAGCAGGACAGGGGGGACTGAAGCTTTCTTT. Its translation is CASSRTGGTEAFF.